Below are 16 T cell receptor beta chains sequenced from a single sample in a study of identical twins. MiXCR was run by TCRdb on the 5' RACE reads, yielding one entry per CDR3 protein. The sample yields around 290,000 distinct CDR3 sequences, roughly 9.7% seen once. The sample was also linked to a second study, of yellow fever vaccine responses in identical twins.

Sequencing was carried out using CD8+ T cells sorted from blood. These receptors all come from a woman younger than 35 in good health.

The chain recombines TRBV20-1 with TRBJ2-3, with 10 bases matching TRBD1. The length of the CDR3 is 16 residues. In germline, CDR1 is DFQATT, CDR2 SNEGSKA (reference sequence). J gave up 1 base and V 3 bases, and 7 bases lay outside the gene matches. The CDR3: CSASLSGTGGTDTQYF. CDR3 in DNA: TGCAGTGCTAGCCTTTCCGGGACAGGGGGCACAGATACGCAGTATTTT.

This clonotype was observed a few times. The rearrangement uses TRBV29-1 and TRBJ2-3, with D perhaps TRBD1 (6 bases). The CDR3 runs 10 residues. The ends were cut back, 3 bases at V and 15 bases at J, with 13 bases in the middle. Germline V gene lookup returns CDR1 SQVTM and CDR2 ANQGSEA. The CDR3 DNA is TGCAGCGTTGATACAGGGAGCCGTTATTTT. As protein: CSVDTGSRYF.

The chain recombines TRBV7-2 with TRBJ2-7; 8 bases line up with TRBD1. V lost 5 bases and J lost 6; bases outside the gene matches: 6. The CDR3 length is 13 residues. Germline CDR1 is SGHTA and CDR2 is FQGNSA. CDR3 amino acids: CASSPTGDLEQYF. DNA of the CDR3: TGTGCCAGCAGCCCGACAGGGGACCTCGAGCAGTACTTC.

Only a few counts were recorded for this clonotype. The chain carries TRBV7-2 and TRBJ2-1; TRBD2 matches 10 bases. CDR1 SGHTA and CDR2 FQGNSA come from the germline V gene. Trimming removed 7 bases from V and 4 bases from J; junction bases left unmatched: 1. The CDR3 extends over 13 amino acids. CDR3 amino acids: CASILAGYNEQFF. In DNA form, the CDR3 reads TGTGCCAGCATACTAGCGGGGTACAATGAGCAGTTCTTC.

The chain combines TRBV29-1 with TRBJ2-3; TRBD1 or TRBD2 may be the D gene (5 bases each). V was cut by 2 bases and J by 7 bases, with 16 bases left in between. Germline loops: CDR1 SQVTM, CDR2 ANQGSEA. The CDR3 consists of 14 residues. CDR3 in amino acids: CSVERDLQPNTQYF. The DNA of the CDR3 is TGCAGCGTTGAAAGGGACCTACAACCGAATACGCAGTATTTT.

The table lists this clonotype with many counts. For the CDR3, the DNA is TGCGCCAGCAGCCAAGATAGGGGTTACGAGCAGTACTTC. It specifies CASSQDRGYEQYF. The V call is TRBV4-3, the J call TRBJ2-7, with D possibly being TRBD1 (5 bases). CDR1 is LGHNA, CDR2 YSLEER, per germline. The V end was cut by 0 bases, the J end by 4 bases, with 7 bases between. The CDR3 totals 13 residues.

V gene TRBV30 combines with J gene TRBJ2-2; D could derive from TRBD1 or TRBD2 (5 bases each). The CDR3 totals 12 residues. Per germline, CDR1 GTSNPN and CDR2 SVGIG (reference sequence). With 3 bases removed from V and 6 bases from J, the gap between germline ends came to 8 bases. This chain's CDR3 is CAWRGTSGELFF. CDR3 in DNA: TGTGCCTGGAGGGGGACCTCCGGGGAGCTGTTTTTT. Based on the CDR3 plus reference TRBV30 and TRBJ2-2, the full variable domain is SQTIHQWPATLVQPVGSPLSLECTVEGTSNPNLYWYRQAAGRGLQLLFYSVGIGQISSEVPQNLSASRPQDRQFILSSKKLLLSDSGFYLCAWRGTSGELFFGEGSRLTVL.

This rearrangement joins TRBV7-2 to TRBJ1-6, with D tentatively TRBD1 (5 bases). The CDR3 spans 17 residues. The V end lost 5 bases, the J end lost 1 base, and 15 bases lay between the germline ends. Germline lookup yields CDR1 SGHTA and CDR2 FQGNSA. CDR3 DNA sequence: TGTGCCAGCAGCCCCAACGCGGGGGTTTCCTATAATTCACCCCTCCACTTT. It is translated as CASSPNAGVSYNSPLHF.

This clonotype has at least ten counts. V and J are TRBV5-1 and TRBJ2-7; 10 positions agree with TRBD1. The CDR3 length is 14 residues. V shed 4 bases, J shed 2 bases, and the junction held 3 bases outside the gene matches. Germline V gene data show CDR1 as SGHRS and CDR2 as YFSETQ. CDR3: CASSVGQGAYEQYF. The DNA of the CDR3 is TGCGCCAGCAGCGTAGGACAGGGGGCCTACGAGCAGTACTTC.

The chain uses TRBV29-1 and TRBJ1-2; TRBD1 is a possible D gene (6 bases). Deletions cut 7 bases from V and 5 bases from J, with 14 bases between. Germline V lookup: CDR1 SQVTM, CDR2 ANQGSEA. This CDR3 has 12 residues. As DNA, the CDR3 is TGCAGCGCCCCGAAGGGGGAGTATGGCTACACCTTC. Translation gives CSAPKGEYGYTF.

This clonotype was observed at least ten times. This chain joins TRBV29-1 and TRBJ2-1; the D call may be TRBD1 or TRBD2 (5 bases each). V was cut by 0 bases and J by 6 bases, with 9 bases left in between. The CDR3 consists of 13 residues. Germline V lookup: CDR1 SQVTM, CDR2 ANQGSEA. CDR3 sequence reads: CSVEDEGRNEQFF. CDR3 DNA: TGCAGCGTTGAAGATGAGGGGCGCAATGAGCAGTTCTTC.

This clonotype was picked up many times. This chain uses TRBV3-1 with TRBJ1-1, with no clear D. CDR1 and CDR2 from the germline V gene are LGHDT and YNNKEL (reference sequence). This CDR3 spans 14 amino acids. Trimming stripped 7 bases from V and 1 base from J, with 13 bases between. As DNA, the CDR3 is TGTGCCAGCACGTTCGGACCTGGGAACACTGAAGCTTTCTTT. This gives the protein CASTFGPGNTEAFF.

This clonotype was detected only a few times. The CDR3 reads CASSQDGTAYNEQFF. DNA of the CDR3: TGCGCCAGCAGCCAAGATGGGACGGCCTACAATGAGCAGTTCTTC. J is TRBJ2-1 and V is TRBV4-1; D may correspond to TRBD1 or TRBD2 (5 bases each). V was clipped by 0 bases and J by 2 bases, with 8 bases between them. The CDR3 sequence is 15 residues long. Per the germline V gene, CDR1 is MGHRA and CDR2 is YSYEKL.

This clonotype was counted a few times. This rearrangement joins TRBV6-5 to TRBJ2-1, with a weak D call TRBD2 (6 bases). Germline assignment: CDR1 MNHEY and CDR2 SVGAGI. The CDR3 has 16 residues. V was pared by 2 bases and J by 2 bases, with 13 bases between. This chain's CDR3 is CASSYTGGVAYNEQFF. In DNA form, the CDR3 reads TGTGCCAGCAGTTACACCGGAGGGGTCGCCTACAATGAGCAGTTCTTC.

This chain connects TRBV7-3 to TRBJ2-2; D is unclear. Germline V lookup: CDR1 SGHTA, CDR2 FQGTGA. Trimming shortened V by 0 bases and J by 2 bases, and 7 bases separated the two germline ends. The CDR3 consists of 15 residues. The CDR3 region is CASSLTDGNTGELFF. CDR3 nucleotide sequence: TGTGCCAGCAGCTTAACGGACGGAAACACCGGGGAGCTGTTTTTT.

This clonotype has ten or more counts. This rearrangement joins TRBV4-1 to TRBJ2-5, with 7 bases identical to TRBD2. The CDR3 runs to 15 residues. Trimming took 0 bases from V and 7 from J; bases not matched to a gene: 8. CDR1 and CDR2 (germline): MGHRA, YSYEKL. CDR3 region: CASSQEGLDGRTQYF. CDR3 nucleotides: TGCGCCAGCAGCCAAGAAGGACTAGATGGAAGGACCCAGTACTTC.